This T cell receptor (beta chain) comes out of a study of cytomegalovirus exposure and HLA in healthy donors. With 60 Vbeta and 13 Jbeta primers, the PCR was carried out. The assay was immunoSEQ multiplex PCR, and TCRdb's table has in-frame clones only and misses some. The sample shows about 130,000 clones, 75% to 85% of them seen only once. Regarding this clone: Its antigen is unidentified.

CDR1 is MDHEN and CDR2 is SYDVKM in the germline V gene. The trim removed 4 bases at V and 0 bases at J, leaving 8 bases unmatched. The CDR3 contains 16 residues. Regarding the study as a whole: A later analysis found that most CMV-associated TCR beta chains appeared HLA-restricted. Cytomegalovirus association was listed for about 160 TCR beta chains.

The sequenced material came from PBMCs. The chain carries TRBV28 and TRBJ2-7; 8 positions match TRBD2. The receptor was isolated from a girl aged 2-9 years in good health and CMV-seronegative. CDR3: CASSWSRREDSYEQYF. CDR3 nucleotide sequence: TGTGCCAGCAGTTGGTCAAGGCGGGAGGACTCCTACGAGCAGTACTTC.